The clone carrying this T cell receptor (beta chain) was found a few times. Its antigen is as yet unknown. These data come from a study of T cells in Graves' hyperthyroidism and ophthalmopathy. Findings and limits, study-wide: Most expanded thyroid clonotypes above 0.001 recurred in blood. A 13 V-J signature model discriminated ophthalmopathy versus stable hyperthyroidism.

RNA transcripts yielded amplified TCR beta CDR3 regions. HTBI primers drove first-round RT-PCR of the TCR CDR3. Each CDR3 protein gets one entry after TCRdb re-called the multiplex PCR reads with MiXCR. The sample yields fewer than 650,000 distinct CDR3 sequences, around 15% seen once. The V end lost 4 bases, the J end lost 7 bases, and 18 bases lay between the germline ends. The CDR3 contains 14 residues. Germline CDR1 reads SGHRS; CDR2 reads YFSETQ. Sequencing was done on a sample of blood. The chain links TRBV5-1 to TRBJ2-7, with D perhaps matching TRBD1 or TRBD2 (5 bases each). The source of this sequence is a woman aged 40 to 50 with Graves' ophthalmopathy. CDR3 nucleotide sequence: TGCGCCAGCAGCCCTGGGACCGAAGGTTCAGAGCAGTACTTC. It encodes CASSPGTEGSEQYF.